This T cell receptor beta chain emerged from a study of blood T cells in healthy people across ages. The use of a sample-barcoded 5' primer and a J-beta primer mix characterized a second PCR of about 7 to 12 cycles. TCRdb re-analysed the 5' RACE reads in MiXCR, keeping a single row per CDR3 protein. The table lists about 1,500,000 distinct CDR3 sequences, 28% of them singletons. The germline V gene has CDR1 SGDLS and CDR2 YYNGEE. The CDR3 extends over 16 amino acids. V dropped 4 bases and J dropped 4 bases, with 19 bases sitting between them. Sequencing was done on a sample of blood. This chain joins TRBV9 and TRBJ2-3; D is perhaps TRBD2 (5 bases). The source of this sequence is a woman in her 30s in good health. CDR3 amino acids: CASSLEGHSRPDTQYF. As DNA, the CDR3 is TGTGCCAGCAGCCTAGAGGGCCACTCCCGCCCAGATACGCAGTATTTT.